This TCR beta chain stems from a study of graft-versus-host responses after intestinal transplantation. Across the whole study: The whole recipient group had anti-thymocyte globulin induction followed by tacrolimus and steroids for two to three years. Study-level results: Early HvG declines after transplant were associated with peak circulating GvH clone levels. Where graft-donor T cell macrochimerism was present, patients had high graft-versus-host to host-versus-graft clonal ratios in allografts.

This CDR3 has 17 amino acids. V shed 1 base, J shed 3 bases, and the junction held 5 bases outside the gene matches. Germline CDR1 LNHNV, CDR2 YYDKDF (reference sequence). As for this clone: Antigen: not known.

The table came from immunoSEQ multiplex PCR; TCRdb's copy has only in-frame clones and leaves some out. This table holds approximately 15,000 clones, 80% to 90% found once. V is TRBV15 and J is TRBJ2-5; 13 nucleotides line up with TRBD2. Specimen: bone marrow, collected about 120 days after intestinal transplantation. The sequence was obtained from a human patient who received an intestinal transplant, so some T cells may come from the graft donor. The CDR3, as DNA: TGTGCCACCAGCAGAGGACTAGCGGGAGGAGGAGAAGAGACCCAGTACTTC. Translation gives CATSRGLAGGGEETQYF.